Below, 3 T cell receptor beta chains from the same sample are listed, as sequenced in a study of cytomegalovirus exposure and HLA in healthy donors. The repertoire was sequenced with immunoSEQ multiplex PCR; TCRdb's copy has only in-frame clones and lacks some. The sample lists around 69,000 clones; roughly 95% were seen once. Sequences were obtained from PBMCs. These receptors came from a woman aged 18-30 years in good health and CMV-seropositive.

Here the CDR3 reads CASRKQGGETQYF. In nucleotides, the CDR3 is TGTGCCAGCAGGAAACAGGGGGGAGAGACCCAGTACTTC. This chain connects TRBV6-1 to TRBJ2-5, with 8 bases that match TRBD1. After removal of 6 bases from V and 4 bases from J, the junction contained 4 bases not matched to a gene. This CDR3 spans 13 amino acids. Germline assignment: CDR1 MNHNS and CDR2 SASEGT.

The V gene is TRBV28, the J gene TRBJ2-7; 7 bases are shared with TRBD2. This CDR3 contains 14 residues. J was trimmed by 6 bases and V by 5 bases; bases with no gene match: 10. Germline V gene lookup returns CDR1 MDHEN and CDR2 SYDVKM. The CDR3 bases are TGTGCCAGCAGTACCCCCCCCCGGGGGGTCGAGCAGTACTTC. As protein: CASSTPPRGVEQYF. Using reference TRBV28 and TRBJ2-7 for the parts outside the CDR3, the full variable domain is DVKVTQSSRYLVKRTGEKVFLECVQDMDHENMFWYRQDPGLGLRLIYFSYDVKMKEKGDIPEGYSVSREKKERFSLILESASTNQTSMYLCASSTPPRGVEQYFGPGTRLTVT.

V is TRBV18 and J is TRBJ2-1, with 10 bases aligning to TRBD1. The CDR3 loop spans 16 amino acids. Germline V gene lookup returns CDR1 KGHSH and CDR2 LQKENI. After removal of 4 bases from V and 4 bases from J, the junction contained 7 bases not matched to a gene. This CDR3 is CASSLTGTGVYNEQFF. The CDR3 nucleotides are TGTGCCAGCTCACTCACCGGGACAGGGGTTTACAATGAGCAGTTCTTC.